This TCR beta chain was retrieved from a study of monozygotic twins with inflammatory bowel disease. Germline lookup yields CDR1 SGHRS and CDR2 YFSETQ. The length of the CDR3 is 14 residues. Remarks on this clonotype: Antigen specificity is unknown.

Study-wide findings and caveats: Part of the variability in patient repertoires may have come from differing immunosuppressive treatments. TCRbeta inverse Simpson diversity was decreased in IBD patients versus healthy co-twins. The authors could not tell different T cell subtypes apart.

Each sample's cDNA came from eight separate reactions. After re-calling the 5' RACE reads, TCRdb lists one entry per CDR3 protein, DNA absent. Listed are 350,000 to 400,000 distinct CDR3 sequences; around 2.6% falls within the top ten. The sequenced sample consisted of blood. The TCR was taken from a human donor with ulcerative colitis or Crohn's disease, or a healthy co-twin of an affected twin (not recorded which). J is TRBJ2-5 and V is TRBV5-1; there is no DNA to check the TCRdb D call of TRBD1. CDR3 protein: CASSPGQYEETQYF.